The 19 T cell receptor beta chains presented below share a single source sample, sequenced in a study of shared clonotypes between healthy human individuals. The protocol was immunoSEQ multiplex PCR, while the TCRdb copy is restricted to in-frame clones and leaves out a portion. The sample lists about 1.1 million clones, approximately 80% occurring once. Sequenced material: memory CD4+ T cells from PBMCs. Regarding subset: CD45RA-negative fraction. Receptors were obtained from a man between 18 and 35 years old in good health. Some clones in this sample may be carry-over from other donors' samples.

The chain recombines TRBV6-5 with TRBJ2-7, with D perhaps TRBD1 (5 bases). This CDR3 has 14 residues. Trimming took off 6 bases at V and 2 bases at J, with 14 bases between the two ends. Per the germline V gene, CDR1 is MNHEY and CDR2 is SVGAGI. The chain's CDR3 is CASRRVLGAYEQYF. CDR3 coding DNA: TGTGCCAGCAGGCGCGTTTTAGGGGCCTACGAGCAGTACTTC.

This clone was counted at least ten times. The same CDR3 is also encoded by other DNA sequences in this sample. The CDR3, as DNA: TGCGCCAGCAGCTCTGGGCGGGGGGACACTGAAGCTTTCTTT. This sequence encodes CASSSGRGDTEAFF. This rearrangement joins TRBV5-1 to TRBJ1-1; TRBD1 is a possible D gene (5 bases). Germline V lookup: CDR1 SGHRS, CDR2 YFSETQ. The CDR3 is 14 amino acids. Trimming removed 3 bases from V and 3 bases from J, with 12 bases in between.

This sequence joins TRBV13 and TRBJ1-1; D perhaps matches TRBD1 (5 bases). Trimming removed 5 bases from V and 3 bases from J, with 16 bases in between. The germline gives CDR1 PRHDT, CDR2 FYEKMQ (reference sequence). This CDR3 has 15 amino acids. The CDR3 DNA reads as TGTGCCAGCAGCCCCTTACAAGGGGTTGACACTGAAGCTTTCTTT. Its translation is CASSPLQGVDTEAFF.

The chain employs TRBV5-6 and TRBJ2-7, with 12 bases fitting TRBD1. The J segment lost 0 bases and the V segment lost 4 bases, leaving 11 bases of the junction unmatched. CDR1 and CDR2 (germline): SGHDT, YYEEEE. The CDR3 spans 18 residues. The CDR3 loop is CASSLRDRGRAGSYEQYF. The CDR3 DNA reads as TGTGCCAGCAGCCTACGGGACAGGGGGCGGGCGGGCTCCTACGAGCAGTACTTC.

V usage is TRBV7-7 and J usage is TRBJ2-5, with D tentatively TRBD1 or TRBD2 (6 bases each). There are 15 residues in the CDR3. In germline, CDR1 is SSHAT, CDR2 FNYEAQ (reference sequence). V lost 1 base to trimming and J lost 1 base, with 10 bases between them. The DNA for the CDR3 is TGTGCCAGCAGCTTAGTAGGGGGACTCCAAGAGACCCAGTACTTC. Amino acid sequence: CASSLVGGLQETQYF.

V is TRBV29-1 and J is TRBJ2-5; 7 bases align to TRBD1. TRBJ2-7 matches the DNA end more closely, so the J call is doubtful. The CDR3 sequence is 12 residues long. Germline V lookup: CDR1 SQVTM, CDR2 ANQGSEA. The DNA for the CDR3 is TGCAGCGTGACAGGGAACGCCTACGAGCAGTACTTC. This gives the protein CSVTGNAYEQYF.

The DNA of the CDR3 is TGTGCCTGGAGTGAGGGACCACGCTACGAGCAGTACTTC. Its translation is CAWSEGPRYEQYF. This chain links TRBV30 with TRBJ2-7; either TRBD1 or TRBD2 may supply D (5 bases each). Germline V gene lookup returns CDR1 GTSNPN and CDR2 SVGIG (reference sequence). V shed 1 base and J shed 3 bases, with 10 bases lying between them. This CDR3 contains 13 residues.

The chain carries TRBV7-3 and TRBJ2-7; D unresolved. This CDR3 comprises 13 residues. V lost 5 bases to trimming and J lost 0 bases, with 8 bases between them. Germline CDR1 reads SGHTA; CDR2 reads FQGTGA. The CDR3 DNA is TGTGCCAGCAGCGGACCCAACTCCTACGAGCAGTACTTC. Encoded protein: CASSGPNSYEQYF.

The V and J genes are TRBV7-3 and TRBJ2-3; no clear D gene. CDR3 length: 13 amino acids. CDR1 SGHTA and CDR2 FQGTGA come from the germline V gene. V shed 2 bases and J shed 9 bases, with 12 bases lying between them. The CDR3 is CASSLGPGKTQYF. CDR3 coding DNA: TGTGCCAGCAGCTTAGGTCCGGGTAAGACGCAGTATTTT.

This clone was observed once. J is TRBJ1-1 and V is TRBV6-5; D is possibly TRBD1 (5 bases). The V gene lost 1 base and the J gene lost 7 bases, with 13 bases spanning the gap. CDR1 is MNHEY, CDR2 SVGAGI, per germline. The CDR3 consists of 14 residues. In DNA form, the CDR3 reads TGTGCCAGCAGTTACTGGGGGGGAAAAGGTGAAGCTTTCTTT. Protein: CASSYWGGKGEAFF.

This clone was picked up one time. The chain combines TRBV18 with TRBJ1-4; 9 bases fit TRBD1. Per the germline V gene, CDR1 is KGHSH and CDR2 is LQKENI. V lost 3 bases and J lost 2; bases outside the gene matches: 4. The CDR3 has 16 residues. In DNA form, the CDR3 reads TGTGCCAGCTCACCGGCTACAGGGGGCACTAATGAAAAACTGTTTTTT. This encodes CASSPATGGTNEKLFF.

The chain uses TRBV28 and TRBJ1-4, with D perhaps matching TRBD1 (5 bases). Per the germline V gene, CDR1 is MDHEN and CDR2 is SYDVKM. There are 17 residues in the CDR3. V lost 2 bases and J lost 5, with 18 bases in between. CDR3 nucleotides: TGTGCCAGCAGTTTAGGAGGCTGGCAGGGCAAGAATGAAAAACTGTTTTTT. The encoded protein is CASSLGGWQGKNEKLFF.

The chain carries TRBV2 and TRBJ2-1; TRBD1 aligns across 10 bases. This CDR3 comprises 14 residues. V trimming: 7 bases; J trimming: 6 bases; junction bases outside the gene matches: 6. The germline CDR1 and CDR2 sequences are SNHLY and FYNNEI. The CDR3 protein is CASNRTGGINEQFF. CDR3 DNA sequence: TGTGCCAGCAACCGGACAGGGGGGATCAATGAGCAGTTCTTC. Combining the CDR3 with reference TRBV2 and TRBJ2-1 gives the whole variable domain EPEVTQTPSHQVTQMGQEVILRCVPISNHLYFYWYRQILGQKVEFLVSFYNNEISEKSEIFDDQFSVERPDGSNFTLKIRSTKLEDSAMYFCASNRTGGINEQFFGPGTRLTVL.

This chain connects TRBV28 to TRBJ2-5; TRBD2 matches 8 bases. In germline, CDR1 is MDHEN, CDR2 SYDVKM. The J segment lost 9 bases and the V segment lost 5 bases, leaving 11 bases of the junction unmatched. CDR3 length: 14 amino acids. CDR3 amino acids: CASSELAEGRAQYF. CDR3 nucleotides: TGTGCCAGCAGTGAACTAGCGGAGGGGAGGGCCCAGTACTTC.

This clone was seen once. The rearrangement links TRBV5-1 to TRBJ2-5, with D maybe TRBD2 (6 bases). V lost 0 bases and J 5 bases, leaving 11 bases between the germline ends. The CDR3 consists of 14 residues. Germline CDR1 SGHRS, CDR2 YFSETQ. CDR3 sequence (DNA): TGCGCCAGCAGCTTGGAATCGGGAGTGGAGACCCAGTACTTC. Translating it yields CASSLESGVETQYF.

The V gene is TRBV19, the J gene TRBJ2-1, with D maybe TRBD1 (5 bases). The CDR3 runs 16 residues. V lost 3 bases and J lost 2, with 14 bases in between. Germline V gene sequence: CDR1 LNHDA, CDR2 SQIVND (reference sequence). CDR3 sequence reads: CASSIDRPRPYNEQFF. CDR3 bases: TGTGCCAGTAGTATCGACAGACCCCGGCCCTACAATGAGCAGTTCTTC.

V gene TRBV19 combines with J gene TRBJ2-7; D is undetermined. The CDR3 length is 14 residues. Trimming took 1 base from V and 3 from J, leaving 10 bases between them. Looked up from germline, CDR1 is LNHDA and CDR2 is SQIVND (reference sequence). CDR3 residues: CASSIGAANYEQYF. In nucleotides, the CDR3 is TGTGCCAGTAGTATAGGGGCAGCTAACTACGAGCAGTACTTC.

The chain uses TRBV19 and TRBJ1-4, with D uncertain. Trimming took off 10 bases at V and 3 bases at J, with 15 bases between the two ends. Per the germline V gene, CDR1 is LNHDA and CDR2 is SQIVND (reference sequence). The CDR3 is 14 amino acids. CDR3 sequence (DNA): TGTGCCACCAGAGCCCCGGCAGCTAATGAAAAACTGTTTTTT. This encodes CATRAPAANEKLFF.

The rearrangement links TRBV5-4 to TRBJ1-1; no clear D. The V gene lost 0 bases and the J gene lost 6 bases, with 9 bases spanning the gap. The germline CDR1 and CDR2 sequences are SGHNT and YYREEE (reference sequence). This CDR3 has 13 residues. This CDR3 reads CASSLVGSAEAFF. The CDR3 DNA follows: TGTGCCAGCAGCTTGGTGGGCAGCGCTGAAGCTTTCTTT.